This T cell receptor beta chain was profiled in a study of shared clonotypes between healthy human individuals. Generated by immunoSEQ multiplex PCR, the TCRdb table keeps only in-frame clones and is missing some. The data hold about 95,000 clones, with about two thirds observed a single time. Looked up from germline, CDR1 is SGHAT and CDR2 is FQNNGV. Trimming shortened V by 8 bases and J by 0 bases, and 14 bases separated the two germline ends. This CDR3 is built from 14 residues. This clone turned up a few times. The J gene is TRBJ2-7, the V gene TRBV11-2; D gene unclear. The TCR comes from a man aged 30 to 39 in good health. The sequencing sample was made of memory CD8+ T cells sorted from blood. Stated subset: CD45RO+ cells pooled with CCR7-negative TemRA cells. The DNA for the CDR3 is TGTGCCAGCCGCAAGATTCCAAACTCCTACGAGCAGTACTTC. It encodes CASRKIPNSYEQYF.